Shown below are 10 T cell receptor beta chains from a single sample sequenced in a study of vaccination effects on CD4 cells after COVID-19. These receptors are not linked to any known antigen. Expansion with viral peptide pools was applied to antigen-specific CD4+ T cells by the ViraFEST assay prior to sequencing. Isolating CD4+ T cells followed less than 12 days of culture. The individual was infected with SARS-CoV-2 between March and December 2020, as confirmed by PCR. Generated by immunoSEQ multiplex PCR, the TCRdb table keeps only in-frame clones and is missing some. There are roughly 54,000 clones in the sample; more than 75% occur only once, and about 5.4% lies in the top ten. This sample comprised CD4+ T cells from PBMCs cultured with HIV peptides, obtained before COVID-19 vaccination. Subset here: HIV-1 Nef peptide pool negative control/reference culture. These receptors came from a human donor who had a prior SARS-CoV-2 infection.

The V and J genes are TRBV5-1 and TRBJ1-1; D unresolved. From germline, CDR1 is SGHRS and CDR2 YFSETQ. Trimming left V 0 bases short and J 5 bases short, with 8 bases between. The CDR3 length is 13 residues. CDR3 in amino acids: CASSLASGTEAFF. Written as DNA, the CDR3 is TGCGCCAGCAGCTTGGCTTCGGGAACTGAAGCTTTCTTT.

This clone was detected only a few times. The CDR3 nucleotides read TGTGCCAGCAGCTTACGGCAGGGTTCGGGGTATGGCTACACCTTC. As protein: CASSLRQGSGYGYTF. The rearrangement uses TRBV7-2 and TRBJ1-2; D perhaps matches TRBD1 (5 bases). Per germline, CDR1 SGHTA and CDR2 FQGNSA. This CDR3 contains 15 residues. Between the trimmed V and J ends, which lost 2 bases and 5 bases, there was a span of 15 bases. Combining the CDR3 with reference TRBV7-2 and TRBJ1-2 gives the whole variable domain GAGVSQSPSNKVTEKGKDVELRCDPISGHTALYWYRQSLGQGLEFLIYFQGNSAPDKSGLPSDRFSAERTGGSVSTLTIQRTQQEDSAVYLCASSLRQGSGYGYTFGSGTRLTVV.

This clone has a handful of counts. The chain carries TRBV18 and TRBJ1-1; D not certain. Germline loops: CDR1 KGHSH, CDR2 LQKENI. The CDR3 has 14 residues. V was clipped by 3 bases and J by 1 base, with 9 bases between them. In nucleotides, the CDR3 is TGTGCCAGCTCACCTCAACATAGGAACACTGAAGCTTTCTTT. Residues: CASSPQHRNTEAFF.

The chain recombines TRBV5-4 with TRBJ1-2; D remains unclear. The CDR3 consists of 14 residues. Deletions cut 0 bases from V and 4 bases from J, with 10 bases between. Germline assignment: CDR1 SGHNT and CDR2 YYREEE (reference sequence). CDR3 DNA: TGTGCCAGCAGCTTGGTCCAGAGTGGCTATGGCTACACCTTC. It specifies CASSLVQSGYGYTF.

This clone was found a few times. CDR3 in amino acids: CASSSGQGAMETQYF. The CDR3 coding sequence is TGTGCCAGCAGCTCCGGACAGGGTGCGATGGAGACCCAGTACTTC. The chain recombines TRBV7-3 with TRBJ2-5; TRBD1 matches at 8 bases. Germline V gene sequence: CDR1 SGHTA, CDR2 FQGTGA. This CDR3 is built from 15 residues. Trimming took 4 bases from V and 5 from J; bases not matched to a gene: 9.

The CDR3 DNA follows: TGCGCCAGCAGCTTGGTTAGCGGGGGGCTACAAGAGACCCAGTACTTC. Protein: CASSLVSGGLQETQYF. The chain employs TRBV5-1 and TRBJ2-5; 10 positions match TRBD2. CDR1 is SGHRS and CDR2 is YFSETQ in the germline V gene. This CDR3 contains 16 residues. Germline trimming cut 0 bases from V and 2 bases from J; bases unmatched to any gene: 4.

The chain combines TRBV11-3 with TRBJ2-7, with TRBD2 identical over 7 bases. V gave up 1 base and J gave up 3 bases; unmatched junction bases: 6. CDR3 length: 15 residues. The V gene's germline CDR1 is SGHNT and CDR2 YENEEA. In DNA, the CDR3 is TGTGCCAGCAGCTTAGGGGGCGGGAGCTACTACGAGCAGTACTTC. Translated: CASSLGGGSYYEQYF.

The chain couples TRBV18 to TRBJ1-6; D is unresolved. The ends were cut back, 2 bases at V and 5 bases at J, with 1 base in the middle. The CDR3 extends over 12 amino acids. Germline CDR1 and CDR2: KGHSH and LQKENI. CDR3 bases: TGTGCCAGCTCACCAGATAATTCACCCCTCCACTTT. Its translation is CASSPDNSPLHF. The full variable domain, its missing parts supplied by reference TRBV18 and TRBJ1-6, is NAGVMQNPRHLVRRRGQEARLRCSPMKGHSHVYWYRQLPEEGLKFMVYLQKENIIDESGMPKERFSAEFPKEGPSILRIQQVVRGDSAAYFCASSPDNSPLHFGNGTRLTVT.

The genes are TRBV28 and TRBJ1-5, with D hard to call. CDR1 is MDHEN, CDR2 SYDVKM, per germline. CDR3 length: 18 residues. The V end was cut by 1 base, the J end by 0 bases, with 16 bases between. The CDR3 protein is CASSLLVSPVYSNQPQHF. CDR3 nucleotides: TGTGCCAGCAGTTTATTGGTTTCCCCGGTTTATAGCAATCAGCCCCAGCATTTT.

The chain carries TRBV12-3 or TRBV12-4 and TRBJ1-3, with D uncertain. CDR3 size: 11 residues. With 1 base removed from V and 7 bases from J, the gap between germline ends came to 2 bases. CDR3 DNA: TGTGCCAGCAGTTTAGGCAACACCATATATTTT. It encodes CASSLGNTIYF.